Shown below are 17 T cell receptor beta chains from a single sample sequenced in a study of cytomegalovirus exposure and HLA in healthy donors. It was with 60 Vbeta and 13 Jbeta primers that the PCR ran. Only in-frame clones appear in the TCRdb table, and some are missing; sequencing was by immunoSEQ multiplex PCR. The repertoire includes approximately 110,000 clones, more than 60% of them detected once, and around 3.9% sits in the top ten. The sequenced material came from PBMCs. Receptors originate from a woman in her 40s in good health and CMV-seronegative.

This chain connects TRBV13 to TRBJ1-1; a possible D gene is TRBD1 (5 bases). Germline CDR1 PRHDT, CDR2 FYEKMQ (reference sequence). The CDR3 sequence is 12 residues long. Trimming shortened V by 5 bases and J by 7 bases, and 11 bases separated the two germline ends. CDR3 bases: TGTGCCAGCAGCCAGGAGGGGTTTGAAGCTTTCTTT. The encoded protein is CASSQEGFEAFF.

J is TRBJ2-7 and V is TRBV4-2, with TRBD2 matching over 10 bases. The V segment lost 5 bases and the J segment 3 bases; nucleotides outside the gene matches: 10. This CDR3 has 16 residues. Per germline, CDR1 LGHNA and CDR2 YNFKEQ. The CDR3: CASSEWGSGGRYEQYF. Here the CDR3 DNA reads TGTGCCAGCAGCGAATGGGGTAGCGGGGGGCGCTACGAGCAGTACTTC.

CDR3 amino acids: CASSLSASLFEQFF. The CDR3 DNA reads as TGTGCCAGCAGCTTATCGGCTAGTTTGTTTGAGCAGTTCTTC. The gene calls are TRBV11-2 and TRBJ2-1; no definite D call. The CDR3 has 14 amino acids. The germline V gene has CDR1 SGHAT and CDR2 FQNNGV. Deletions cut 2 bases from V and 9 bases from J, with 14 bases between.

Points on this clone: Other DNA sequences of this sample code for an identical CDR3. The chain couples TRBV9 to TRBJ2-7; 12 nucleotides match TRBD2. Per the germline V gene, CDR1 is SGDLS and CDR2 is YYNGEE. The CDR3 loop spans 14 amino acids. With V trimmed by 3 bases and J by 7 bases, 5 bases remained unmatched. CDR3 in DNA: TGTGCCAGCAGCGAGGGACTAGCGGGTGGTGAGCAGTACTTC. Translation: CASSEGLAGGEQYF.

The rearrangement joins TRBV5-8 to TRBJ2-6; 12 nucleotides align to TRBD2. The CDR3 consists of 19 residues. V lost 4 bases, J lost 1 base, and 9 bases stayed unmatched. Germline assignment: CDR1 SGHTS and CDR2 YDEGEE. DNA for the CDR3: TGTGCCAGCAGCCCCAGACTAGCGGGGGTCGCTTCTGGGGCCAACGTCCTGACTTTC. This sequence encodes CASSPRLAGVASGANVLTF.

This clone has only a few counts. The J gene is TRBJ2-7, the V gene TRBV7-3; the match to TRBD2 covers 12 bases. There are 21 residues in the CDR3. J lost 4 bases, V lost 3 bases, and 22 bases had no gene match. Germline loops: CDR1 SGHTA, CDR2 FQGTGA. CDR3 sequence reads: CASSFLSQERILAGGLYEQYF. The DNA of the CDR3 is TGTGCCAGCAGCTTCCTTTCACAGGAACGAATACTAGCGGGAGGCTTATACGAGCAGTACTTC.

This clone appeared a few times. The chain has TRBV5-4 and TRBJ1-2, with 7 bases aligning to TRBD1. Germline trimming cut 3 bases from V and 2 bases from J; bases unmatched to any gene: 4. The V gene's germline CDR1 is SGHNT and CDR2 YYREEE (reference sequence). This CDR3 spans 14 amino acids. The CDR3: CASSSGTDNYGYTF. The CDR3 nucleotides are TGTGCCAGCAGCTCCGGGACAGACAACTATGGCTACACCTTC.

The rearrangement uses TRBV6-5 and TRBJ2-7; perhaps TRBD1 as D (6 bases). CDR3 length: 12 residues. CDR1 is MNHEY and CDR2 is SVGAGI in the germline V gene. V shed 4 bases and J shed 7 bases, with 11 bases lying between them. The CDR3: CASSFQGREQYF. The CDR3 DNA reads TGTGCCAGCAGTTTCCAGGGGCGGGAGCAGTACTTC.

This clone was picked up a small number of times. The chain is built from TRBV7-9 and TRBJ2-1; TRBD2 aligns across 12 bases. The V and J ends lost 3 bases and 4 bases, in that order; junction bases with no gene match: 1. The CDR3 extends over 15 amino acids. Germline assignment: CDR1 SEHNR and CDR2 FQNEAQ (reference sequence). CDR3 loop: CASSFGTSGYNEQFF. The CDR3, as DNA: TGTGCCAGCAGCTTCGGGACTAGCGGGTACAATGAGCAGTTCTTC. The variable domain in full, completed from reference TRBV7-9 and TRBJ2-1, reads DTGVSQNPRHKITKRGQNVTFRCDPISEHNRLYWYRQTLGQGPEFLTYFQNEAQLEKSRLLSDRFSAERPKGSFSTLEIQRTEQGDSAMYLCASSFGTSGYNEQFFGPGTRLTVL.

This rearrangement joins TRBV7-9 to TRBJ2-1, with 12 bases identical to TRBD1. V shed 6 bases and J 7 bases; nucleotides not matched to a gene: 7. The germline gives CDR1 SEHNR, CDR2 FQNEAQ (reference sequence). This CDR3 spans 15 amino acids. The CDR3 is CASRLGTGGRNEQFF. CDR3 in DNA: TGTGCCAGCAGATTGGGGACAGGGGGCCGTAATGAGCAGTTCTTC.

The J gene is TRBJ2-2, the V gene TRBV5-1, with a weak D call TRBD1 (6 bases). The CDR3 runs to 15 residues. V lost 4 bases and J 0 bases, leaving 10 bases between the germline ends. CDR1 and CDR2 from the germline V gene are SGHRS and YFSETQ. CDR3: CASSKGHTNTGELFF. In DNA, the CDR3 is TGCGCCAGCAGCAAGGGACATACGAACACCGGGGAGCTGTTTTTT.

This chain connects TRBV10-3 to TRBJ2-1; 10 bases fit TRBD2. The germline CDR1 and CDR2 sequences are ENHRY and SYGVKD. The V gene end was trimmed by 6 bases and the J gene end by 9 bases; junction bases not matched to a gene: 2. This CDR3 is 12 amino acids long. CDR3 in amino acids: CAISLAGVEQFF. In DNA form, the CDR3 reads TGTGCCATCAGCCTAGCGGGAGTTGAGCAGTTCTTC.

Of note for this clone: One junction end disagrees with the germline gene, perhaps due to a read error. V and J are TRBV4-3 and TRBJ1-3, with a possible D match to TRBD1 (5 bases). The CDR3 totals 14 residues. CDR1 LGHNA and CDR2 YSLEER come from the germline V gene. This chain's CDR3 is CASSQGSWQGSLNF. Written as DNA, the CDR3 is TGCGCCAGCAGCCAAGGGTCTTGGCAGGGCAGTTTGAATTTT.

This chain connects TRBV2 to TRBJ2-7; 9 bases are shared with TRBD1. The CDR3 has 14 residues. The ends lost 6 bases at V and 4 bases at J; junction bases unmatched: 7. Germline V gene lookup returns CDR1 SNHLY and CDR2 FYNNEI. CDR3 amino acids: CASRKGQGIYEQYF. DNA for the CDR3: TGTGCCAGCAGGAAGGGACAGGGAATTTACGAGCAGTACTTC.

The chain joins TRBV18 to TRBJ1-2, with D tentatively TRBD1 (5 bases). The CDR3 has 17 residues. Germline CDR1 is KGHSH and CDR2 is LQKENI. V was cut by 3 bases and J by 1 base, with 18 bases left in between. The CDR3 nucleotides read TGTGCCAGCTCACCCGAGCAGGGCCATAACAATAACTATGGCTACACCTTC. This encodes CASSPEQGHNNNYGYTF.

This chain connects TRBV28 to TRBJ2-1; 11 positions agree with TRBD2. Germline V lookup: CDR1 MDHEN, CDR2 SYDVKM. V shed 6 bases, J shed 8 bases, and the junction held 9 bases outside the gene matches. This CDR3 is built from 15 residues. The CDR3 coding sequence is TGTGCCAGCAGAAAAATTAGCGGGAGGGGGTATGAGCAGTTCTTC. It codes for CASRKISGRGYEQFF.

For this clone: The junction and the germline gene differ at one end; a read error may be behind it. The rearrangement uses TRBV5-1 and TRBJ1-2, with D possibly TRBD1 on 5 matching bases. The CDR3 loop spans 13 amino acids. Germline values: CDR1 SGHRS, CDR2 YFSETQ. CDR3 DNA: TGCGCCAGCAGCCTCGGAGGGGACTCACGGGGCCTCTTC. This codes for CASSLGGDSRGLF. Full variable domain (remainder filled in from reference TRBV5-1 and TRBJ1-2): KAGVTQTPRYLIKTRGQQVTLSCSPISGHRSVSWYQQTPGQGLQFLFEYFSETQRNKGNFPGRFSGRQFSNSRSEMNVSTLELGDSALYLCASSLGGDSRGLFGSGTRLTVV.